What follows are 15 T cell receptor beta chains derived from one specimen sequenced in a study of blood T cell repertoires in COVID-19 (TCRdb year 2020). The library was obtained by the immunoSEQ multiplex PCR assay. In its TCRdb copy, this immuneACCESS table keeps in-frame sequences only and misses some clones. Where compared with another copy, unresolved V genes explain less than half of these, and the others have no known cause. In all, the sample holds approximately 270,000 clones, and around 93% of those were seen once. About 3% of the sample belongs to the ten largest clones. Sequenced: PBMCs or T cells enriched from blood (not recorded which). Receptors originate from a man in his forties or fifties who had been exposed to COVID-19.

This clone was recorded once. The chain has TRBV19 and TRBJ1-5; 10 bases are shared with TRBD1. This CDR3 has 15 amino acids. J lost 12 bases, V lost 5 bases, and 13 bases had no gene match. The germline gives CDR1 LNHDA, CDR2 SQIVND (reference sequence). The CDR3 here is CASSGPGQGTLIQHF. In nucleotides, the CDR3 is TGTGCCAGTAGTGGACCGGGACAGGGGACTTTAATCCAGCATTTT.

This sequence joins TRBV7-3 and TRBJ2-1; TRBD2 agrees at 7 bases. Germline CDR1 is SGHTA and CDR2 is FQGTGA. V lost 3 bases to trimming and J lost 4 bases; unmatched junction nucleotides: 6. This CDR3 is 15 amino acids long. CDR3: CASSLGPAGYNEQFF. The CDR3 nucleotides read TGTGCCAGCAGCTTGGGGCCAGCGGGGTACAATGAGCAGTTCTTC.

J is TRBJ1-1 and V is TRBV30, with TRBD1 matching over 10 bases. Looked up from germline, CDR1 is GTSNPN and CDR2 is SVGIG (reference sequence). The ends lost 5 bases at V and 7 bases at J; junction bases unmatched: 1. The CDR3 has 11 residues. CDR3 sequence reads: CAWGTGVEAFF. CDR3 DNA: TGTGCCTGGGGGACAGGGGTTGAAGCTTTCTTT. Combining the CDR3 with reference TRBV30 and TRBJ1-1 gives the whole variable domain SQTIHQWPATLVQPVGSPLSLECTVEGTSNPNLYWYRQAAGRGLQLLFYSVGIGQISSEVPQNLSASRPQDRQFILSSKKLLLSDSGFYLCAWGTGVEAFFGQGTRLTVV.

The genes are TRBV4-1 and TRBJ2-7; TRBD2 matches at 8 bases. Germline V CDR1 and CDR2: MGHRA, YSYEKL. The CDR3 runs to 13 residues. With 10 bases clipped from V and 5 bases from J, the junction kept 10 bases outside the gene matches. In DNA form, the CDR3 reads TGCGCCAAGCCTCTAGCGGGCTTAGACGAGCAGTACTTC. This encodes CAKPLAGLDEQYF.

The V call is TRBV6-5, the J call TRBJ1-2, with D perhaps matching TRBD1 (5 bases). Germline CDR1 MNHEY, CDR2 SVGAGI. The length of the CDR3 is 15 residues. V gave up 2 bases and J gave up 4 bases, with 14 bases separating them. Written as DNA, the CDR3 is TGTGCCAGCAGTTACAGGGGTCAGAATACCTATGGCTACACCTTC. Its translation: CASSYRGQNTYGYTF.

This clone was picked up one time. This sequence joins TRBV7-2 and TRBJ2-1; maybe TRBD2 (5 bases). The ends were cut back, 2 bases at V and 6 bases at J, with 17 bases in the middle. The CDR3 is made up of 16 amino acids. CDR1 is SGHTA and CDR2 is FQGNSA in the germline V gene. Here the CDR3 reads CASSLFRGLRPNEQFF. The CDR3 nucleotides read TGTGCCAGCAGCTTATTCCGAGGACTTCGGCCCAATGAGCAGTTCTTC.

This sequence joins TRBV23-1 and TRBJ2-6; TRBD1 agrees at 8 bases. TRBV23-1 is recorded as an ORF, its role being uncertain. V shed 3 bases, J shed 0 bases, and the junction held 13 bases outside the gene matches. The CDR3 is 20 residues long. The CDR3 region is CASSHISGSGGYSGANVLTF. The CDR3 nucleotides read TGCGCCAGCAGTCATATTTCAGGGTCAGGGGGCTACTCTGGGGCCAACGTCCTGACTTTC.

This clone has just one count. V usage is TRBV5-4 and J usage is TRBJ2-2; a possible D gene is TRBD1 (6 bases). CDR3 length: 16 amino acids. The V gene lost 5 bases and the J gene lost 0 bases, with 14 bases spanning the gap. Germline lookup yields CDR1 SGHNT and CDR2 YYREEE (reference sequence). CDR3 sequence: CASSRIDRSNTGELFF. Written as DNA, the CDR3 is TGTGCCAGCAGTCGAATCGACAGGTCGAACACCGGGGAGCTGTTTTTT.

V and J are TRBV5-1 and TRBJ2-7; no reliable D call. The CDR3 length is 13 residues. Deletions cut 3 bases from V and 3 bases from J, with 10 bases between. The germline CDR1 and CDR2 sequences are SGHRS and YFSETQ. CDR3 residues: CASSWASDYEQYF. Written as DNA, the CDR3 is TGCGCCAGCAGCTGGGCCTCGGACTACGAGCAGTACTTC. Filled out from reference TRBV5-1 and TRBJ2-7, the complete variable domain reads KAGVTQTPRYLIKTRGQQVTLSCSPISGHRSVSWYQQTPGQGLQFLFEYFSETQRNKGNFPGRFSGRQFSNSRSEMNVSTLELGDSALYLCASSWASDYEQYFGPGTRLTVT.

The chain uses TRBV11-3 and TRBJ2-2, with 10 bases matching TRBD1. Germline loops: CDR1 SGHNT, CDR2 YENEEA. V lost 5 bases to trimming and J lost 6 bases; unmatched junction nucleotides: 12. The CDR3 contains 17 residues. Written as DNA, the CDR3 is TGTGCCAGCAGCCCGAAGACAGGGGGCATCTTTCCCGGGGAGCTGTTTTTT. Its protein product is CASSPKTGGIFPGELFF.

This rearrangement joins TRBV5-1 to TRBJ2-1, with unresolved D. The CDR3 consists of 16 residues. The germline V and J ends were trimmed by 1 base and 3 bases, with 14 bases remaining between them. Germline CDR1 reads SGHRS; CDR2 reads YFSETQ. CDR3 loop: CASSLMPSRGYNEQFF. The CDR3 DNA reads TGCGCCAGCAGCTTGATGCCTTCCCGAGGCTACAATGAGCAGTTCTTC. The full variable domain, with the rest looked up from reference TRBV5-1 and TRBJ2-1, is KAGVTQTPRYLIKTRGQQVTLSCSPISGHRSVSWYQQTPGQGLQFLFEYFSETQRNKGNFPGRFSGRQFSNSRSEMNVSTLELGDSALYLCASSLMPSRGYNEQFFGPGTRLTVL.

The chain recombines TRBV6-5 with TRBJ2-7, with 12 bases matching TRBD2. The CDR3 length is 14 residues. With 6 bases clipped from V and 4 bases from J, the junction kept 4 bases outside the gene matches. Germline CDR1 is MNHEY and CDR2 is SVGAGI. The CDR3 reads CASSSGTSGYEQYF. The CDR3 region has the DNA TGTGCCAGCAGCTCCGGGACTAGCGGGTACGAGCAGTACTTC.

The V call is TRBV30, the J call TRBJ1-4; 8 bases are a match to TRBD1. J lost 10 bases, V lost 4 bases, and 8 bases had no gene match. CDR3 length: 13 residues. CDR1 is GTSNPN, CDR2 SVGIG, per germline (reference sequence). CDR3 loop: CAWKGQVVGKLFF. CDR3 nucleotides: TGTGCCTGGAAGGGACAGGTAGTGGGAAAACTGTTTTTT.

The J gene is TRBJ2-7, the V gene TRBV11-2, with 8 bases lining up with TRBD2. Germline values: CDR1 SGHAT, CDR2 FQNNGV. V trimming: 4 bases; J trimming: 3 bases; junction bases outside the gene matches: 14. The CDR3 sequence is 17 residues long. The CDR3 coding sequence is TGTGCCAGCAGCTCCTCCCCAACTAGCGGAAGATTCTACGAGCAGTACTTC. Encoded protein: CASSSSPTSGRFYEQYF.

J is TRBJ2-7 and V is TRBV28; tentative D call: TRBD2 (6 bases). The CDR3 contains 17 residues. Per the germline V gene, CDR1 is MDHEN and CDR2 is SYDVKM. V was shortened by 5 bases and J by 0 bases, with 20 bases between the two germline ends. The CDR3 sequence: CASSRSKGTFLSYEQYF. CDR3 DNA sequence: TGTGCCAGCAGTCGCTCGAAAGGGACTTTCCTCTCCTACGAGCAGTACTTC.